The source of this TCR beta chain is a study of early T cells in non-severe SARS-CoV-2 infection. Ten or more counts support this clonotype. V lost 0 bases, J lost 3 bases, and 16 bases lay in between. There are 17 residues in the CDR3. Each CDR3 protein gets one entry after TCRdb re-called the 5' RACE reads with MiXCR. The data hold approximately 66,000 distinct CDR3 sequences, with about 13% observed a single time. This sequence was found in an adult who was a healthcare worker with PCR-confirmed SARS-CoV-2 infection or an uninfected control (not recorded which). What was sequenced was whole blood. The chain uses TRBV12-3 or TRBV12-4 and TRBJ2-3, with D uncertain. Written as DNA, the CDR3 is TGTGCCAGCAGTTTAGCCCGGTCAGGCCCCCTAACAGATACGCAGTATTTT. It translates to CASSLARSGPLTDTQYF.